The sequence of this TCR beta chain was determined in a study of cytomegalovirus exposure and HLA in healthy donors. Study-level findings and limits: About 87% or about 30% of the time was how often most TCR beta V segments were productive, according to an earlier analysis.

Worth noting for this clone: Its antigen is undetermined.

Trimming shortened V by 3 bases and J by 1 base, and 15 bases separated the two germline ends. CDR1 and CDR2 (germline): SGHDN, FVKESK. The CDR3 is made up of 16 amino acids. Vbeta (60) and Jbeta (13) primers were used in the PCR. Generated by immunoSEQ multiplex PCR, the TCRdb table keeps only in-frame clones and is missing some. The sample holds 100,000 to 150,000 clones; about 81% are singletons and the top ten take approximately 1%. The chain employs TRBV14 and TRBJ1-2, with D possibly matching TRBD1 (5 bases). Sequences were obtained from PBMCs. This receptor was identified in a woman aged 25 to 39 in good health and CMV-seronegative. The CDR3 loop reads CASSQTGARGNYGYTF. CDR3 nucleotide sequence: TGTGCCAGCAGCCAGACCGGGGCGCGGGGTAACTATGGCTACACCTTC.